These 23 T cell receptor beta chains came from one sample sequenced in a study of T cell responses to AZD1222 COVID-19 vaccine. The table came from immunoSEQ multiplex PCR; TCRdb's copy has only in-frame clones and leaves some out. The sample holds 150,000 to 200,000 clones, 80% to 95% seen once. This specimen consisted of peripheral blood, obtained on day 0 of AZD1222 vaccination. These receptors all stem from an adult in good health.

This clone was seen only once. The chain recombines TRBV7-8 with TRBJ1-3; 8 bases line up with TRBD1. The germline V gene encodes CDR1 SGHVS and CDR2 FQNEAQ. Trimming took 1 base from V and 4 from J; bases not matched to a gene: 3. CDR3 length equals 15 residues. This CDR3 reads CASSLGTGQGNTIYF. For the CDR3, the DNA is TGTGCCAGCAGCTTAGGGACAGGGCAGGGAAACACCATATATTTT.

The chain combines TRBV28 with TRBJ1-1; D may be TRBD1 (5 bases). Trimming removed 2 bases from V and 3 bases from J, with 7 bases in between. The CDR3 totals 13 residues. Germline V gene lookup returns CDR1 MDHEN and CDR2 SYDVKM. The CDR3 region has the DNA TGTGCCAGCAGTTTAGGGGGGGACACTGAAGCTTTCTTT. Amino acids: CASSLGGDTEAFF.

CDR3: CASSPYGPTNTEAFF. The CDR3 DNA reads as TGTGCCAGCAGCCCCTATGGGCCGACGAACACTGAAGCTTTCTTT. J is TRBJ1-1 and V is TRBV7-3; D not resolved. The V end was cut by 5 bases, the J end by 1 base, with 14 bases between. The CDR3 runs 15 residues. Germline V gene data show CDR1 as SGHTA and CDR2 as FQGTGA.

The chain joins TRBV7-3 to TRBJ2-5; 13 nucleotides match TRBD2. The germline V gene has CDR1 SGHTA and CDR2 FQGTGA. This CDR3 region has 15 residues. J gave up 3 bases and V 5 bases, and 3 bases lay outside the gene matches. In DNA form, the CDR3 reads TGTGCCAGCAGCCTAGGGACTAGCGGGAAAGAGACCCAGTACTTC. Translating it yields CASSLGTSGKETQYF.

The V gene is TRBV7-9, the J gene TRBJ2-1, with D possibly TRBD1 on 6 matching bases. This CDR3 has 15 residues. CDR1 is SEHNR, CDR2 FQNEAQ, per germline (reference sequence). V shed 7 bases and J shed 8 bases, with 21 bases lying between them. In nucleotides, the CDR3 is TGTGCCAGCAACGCAGGGGTTCTCGCAACCCATGAGCAGTTCTTC. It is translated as CASNAGVLATHEQFF.

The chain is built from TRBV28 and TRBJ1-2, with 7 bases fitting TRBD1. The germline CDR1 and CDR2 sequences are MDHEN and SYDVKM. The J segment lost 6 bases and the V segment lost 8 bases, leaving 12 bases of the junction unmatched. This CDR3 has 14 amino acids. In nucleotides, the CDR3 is TGTGCCAGCCGGAGTACCCGACAGGGACATGGCTACACCTTC. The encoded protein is CASRSTRQGHGYTF.

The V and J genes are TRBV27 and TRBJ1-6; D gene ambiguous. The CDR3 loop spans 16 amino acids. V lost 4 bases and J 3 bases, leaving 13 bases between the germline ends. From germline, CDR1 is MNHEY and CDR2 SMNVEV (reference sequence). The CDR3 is CASSSPSGDYNSPLHF. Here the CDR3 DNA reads TGTGCCAGCAGTTCTCCCTCCGGGGACTATAATTCACCCCTCCACTTT.

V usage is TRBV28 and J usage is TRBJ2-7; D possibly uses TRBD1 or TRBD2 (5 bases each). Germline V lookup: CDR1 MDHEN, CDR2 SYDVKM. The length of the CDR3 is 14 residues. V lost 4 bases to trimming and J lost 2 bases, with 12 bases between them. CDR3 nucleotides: TGTGCCAGCAGTTCGATGAGGGGAACCTACGAGCAGTACTTC. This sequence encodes CASSSMRGTYEQYF.

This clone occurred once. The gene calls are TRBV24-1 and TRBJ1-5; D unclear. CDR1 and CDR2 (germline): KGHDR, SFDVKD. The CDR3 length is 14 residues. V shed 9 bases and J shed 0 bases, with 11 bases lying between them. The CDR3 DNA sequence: TGTGCCACCGGAGGTAGGGATAGCAATCAGCCCCAGCATTTT. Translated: CATGGRDSNQPQHF.

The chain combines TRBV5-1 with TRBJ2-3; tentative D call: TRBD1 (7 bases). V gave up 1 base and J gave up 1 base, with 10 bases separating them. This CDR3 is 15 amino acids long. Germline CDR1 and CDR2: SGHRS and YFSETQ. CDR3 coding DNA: TGCGCCAGCAGCTTGCAGGGGGGCGGCACAGATACGCAGTATTTT. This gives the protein CASSLQGGGTDTQYF.

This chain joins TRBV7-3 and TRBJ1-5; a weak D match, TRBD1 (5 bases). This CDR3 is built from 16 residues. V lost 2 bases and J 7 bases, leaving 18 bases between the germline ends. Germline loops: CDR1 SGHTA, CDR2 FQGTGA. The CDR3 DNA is TGTGCCAGCAGCTTAGAATGGTACGAGGGGATACAGCCCCAGCATTTT. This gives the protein CASSLEWYEGIQPQHF.

The CDR3 sequence is CASSQAGTGAKNIQYF. The CDR3 bases are TGCGCCAGCAGCCAAGCCGGGACAGGGGCCAAAAACATTCAGTACTTC. V gene TRBV4-1 combines with J gene TRBJ2-4; 9 bases fit TRBD1. Germline CDR1 is MGHRA and CDR2 is YSYEKL. The V gene end was trimmed by 1 base and the J gene end by 1 base; junction bases not matched to a gene: 2. The CDR3 length is 16 residues.

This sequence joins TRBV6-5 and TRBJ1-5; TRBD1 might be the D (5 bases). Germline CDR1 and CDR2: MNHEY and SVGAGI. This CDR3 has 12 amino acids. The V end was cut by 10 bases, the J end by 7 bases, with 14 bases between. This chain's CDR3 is CAMGPGPQPQHF. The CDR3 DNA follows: TGTGCCATGGGGCCAGGCCCCCAGCCCCAGCATTTT.

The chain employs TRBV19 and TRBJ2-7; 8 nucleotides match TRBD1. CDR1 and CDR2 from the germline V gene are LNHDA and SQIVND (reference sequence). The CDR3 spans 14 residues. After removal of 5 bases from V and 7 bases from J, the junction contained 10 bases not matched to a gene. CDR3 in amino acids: CASSPTRQGYEQYF. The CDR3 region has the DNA TGTGCCAGTAGTCCGACTCGACAGGGGTATGAGCAGTACTTC. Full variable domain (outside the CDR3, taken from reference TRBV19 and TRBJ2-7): DGGITQSPKYLFRKEGQNVTLSCEQNLNHDAMYWYRQDPGQGLRLIYYSQIVNDFQKGDIAEGYSVSREKKESFPLTVTSAQKNPTAFYLCASSPTRQGYEQYFGPGTRLTVT.

The DNA for the CDR3 is TGTGCCAGCAGCTCTCGACAGGGAAGCCAGCCCCAGCATTTT. Amino acids: CASSSRQGSQPQHF. The chain combines TRBV7-2 with TRBJ1-5; 7 bases align to TRBD1. Germline values: CDR1 SGHTA, CDR2 FQGNSA. The length of the CDR3 is 14 residues. V lost 4 bases to trimming and J lost 7 bases; unmatched junction nucleotides: 7.

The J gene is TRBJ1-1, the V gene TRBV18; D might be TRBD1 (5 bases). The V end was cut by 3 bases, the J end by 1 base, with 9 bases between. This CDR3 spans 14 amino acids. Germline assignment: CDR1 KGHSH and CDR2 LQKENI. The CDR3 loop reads CASSPQGGNTEAFF. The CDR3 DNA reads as TGTGCCAGCTCACCTCAGGGAGGGAACACTGAAGCTTTCTTT.

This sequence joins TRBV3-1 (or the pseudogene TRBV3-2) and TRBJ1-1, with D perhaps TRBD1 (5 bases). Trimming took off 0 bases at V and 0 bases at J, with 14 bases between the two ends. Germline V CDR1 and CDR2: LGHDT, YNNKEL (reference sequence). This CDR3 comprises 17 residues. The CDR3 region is CASSQDGTDNMNTEAFF. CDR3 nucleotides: TGTGCCAGCAGCCAAGATGGGACGGACAACATGAACACTGAAGCTTTCTTT.

In nucleotides, the CDR3 is TGTGCCACCAGTGATTTGAGCCTAGCGGGAGGGCGTACCGGGGAGCTGTTTTTT. It specifies CATSDLSLAGGRTGELFF. V usage is TRBV24-1 and J usage is TRBJ2-2, with 12 bases identical to TRBD2. The germline V gene encodes CDR1 KGHDR and CDR2 SFDVKD. The V segment lost 0 bases and the J segment 5 bases; nucleotides outside the gene matches: 6. The CDR3 contains 18 residues.

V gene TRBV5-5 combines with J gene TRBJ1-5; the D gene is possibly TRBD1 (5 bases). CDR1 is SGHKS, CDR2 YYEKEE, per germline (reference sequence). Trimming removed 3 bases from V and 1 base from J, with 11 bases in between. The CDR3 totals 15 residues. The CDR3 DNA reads TGTGCCAGCAGCTGGGGGATTGGGAGCAATCAGCCCCAGCATTTT. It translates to CASSWGIGSNQPQHF.

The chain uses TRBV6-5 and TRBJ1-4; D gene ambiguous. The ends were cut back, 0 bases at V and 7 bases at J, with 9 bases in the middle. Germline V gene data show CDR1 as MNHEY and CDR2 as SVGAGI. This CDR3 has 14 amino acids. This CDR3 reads CASSYSRQREKLFF. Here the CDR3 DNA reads TGTGCCAGCAGTTACTCGAGGCAGCGTGAAAAACTGTTTTTT.

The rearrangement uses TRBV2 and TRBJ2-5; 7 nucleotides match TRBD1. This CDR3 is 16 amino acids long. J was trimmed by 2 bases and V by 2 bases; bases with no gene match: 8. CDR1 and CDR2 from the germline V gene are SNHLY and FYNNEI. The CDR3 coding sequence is TGTGCCAGCAGTGAAACTAAAACGGGACAGCAAGAGACCCAGTACTTC. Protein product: CASSETKTGQQETQYF.

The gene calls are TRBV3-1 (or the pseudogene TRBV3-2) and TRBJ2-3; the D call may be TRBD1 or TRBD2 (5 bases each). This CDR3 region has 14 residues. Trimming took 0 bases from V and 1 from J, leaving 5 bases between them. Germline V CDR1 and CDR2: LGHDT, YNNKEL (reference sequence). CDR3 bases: TGTGCCAGCAGCCAAGAGGGGGGCACAGATACGCAGTATTTT. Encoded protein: CASSQEGGTDTQYF.

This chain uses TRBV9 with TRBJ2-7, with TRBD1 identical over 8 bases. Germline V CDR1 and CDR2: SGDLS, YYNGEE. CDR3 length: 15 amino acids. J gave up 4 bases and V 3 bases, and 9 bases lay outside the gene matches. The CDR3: CASSEGTGWLYEQYF. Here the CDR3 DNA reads TGTGCCAGCAGCGAAGGGACAGGCTGGTTATACGAGCAGTACTTC.